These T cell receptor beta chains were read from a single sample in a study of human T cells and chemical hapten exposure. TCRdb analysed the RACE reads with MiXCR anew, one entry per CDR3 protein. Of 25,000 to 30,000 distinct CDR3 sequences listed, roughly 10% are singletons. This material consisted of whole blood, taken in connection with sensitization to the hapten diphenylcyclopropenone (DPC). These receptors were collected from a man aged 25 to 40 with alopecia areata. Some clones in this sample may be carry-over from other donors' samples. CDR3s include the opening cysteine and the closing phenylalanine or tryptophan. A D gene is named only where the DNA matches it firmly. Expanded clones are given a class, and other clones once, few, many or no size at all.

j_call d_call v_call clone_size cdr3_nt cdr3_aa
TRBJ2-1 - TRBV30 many TGTGCCTGGAGTGCGGACGTGTTCAATGAGCAGTTCTTC CAWSADVFNEQFF
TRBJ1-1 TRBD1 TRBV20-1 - TGCAGTGCTAGAGTATTAGGACAGGGGGCAGACGGCACTGAAGCTTTCTTT CSARVLGQGADGTEAFF
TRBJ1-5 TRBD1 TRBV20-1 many TGCAGTGCTGTTACAGGGGCGAATCAGCCCCAGCATTTT CSAVTGANQPQHF
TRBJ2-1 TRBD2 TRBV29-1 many TGCAGCGTGGTAGGACTAGCGGAGTACAATGAGCAGTTCTTC CSVVGLAEYNEQFF
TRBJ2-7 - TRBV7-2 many TGTGCCAGCAGCCTGTCGAGGGCTACGCAATACTTC CASSLSRATQYF
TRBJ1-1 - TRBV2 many TGTGCCAGCACCCCTTACAGGGTTTCGGGTGAAGCTTTCTTT CASTPYRVSGEAFF
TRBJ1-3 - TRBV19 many TGTGCCAGTAGTATTTTACCGGGACACCGGAGCTCTGGAAACACCATATATTTT CASSILPGHRSSGNTIYF
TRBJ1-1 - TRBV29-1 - TGCAGCGCCGGTACAGGTGAAGCTTTCTTT CSAGTGEAFF
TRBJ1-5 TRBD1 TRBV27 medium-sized TGTGCCAGCAGTCCGGAACCGCCGGGGACAGGGATCAATCAGCCCCAGCATTTT CASSPEPPGTGINQPQHF
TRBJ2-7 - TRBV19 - TGTGCCAGTAGTATAGTGGCTAGCGAGGTCTACGAGCAGTACTTC CASSIVASEVYEQYF
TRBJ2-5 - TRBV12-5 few TGTGCTAGTGGTCGCCAAGAGACCCAGTACTTC CASGRQETQYF
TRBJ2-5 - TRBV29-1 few TGCAGCGTCCGCCGGGACACGCGAGAGACCCAGTACTTC CSVRRDTRETQYF
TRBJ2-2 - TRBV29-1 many TGCAGCGTTACCGCTCGCCGGAACACCGGGGAGCTGTTTTTT CSVTARRNTGELFF
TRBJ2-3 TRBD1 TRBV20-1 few TGCAGTGCTAGAGGAAAGGGACAGCTAAGCACAGATACGCAGTATTTT CSARGKGQLSTDTQYF
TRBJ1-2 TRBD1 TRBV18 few TGTGCCAGCTCACCAGGGAGGGACAGGGTGAACTATGGCTACACCTTC CASSPGRDRVNYGYTF
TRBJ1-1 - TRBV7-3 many TGTGCCAGCGGCTACGGACTCCCGAACACTGAAGCTTTCTTT CASGYGLPNTEAFF
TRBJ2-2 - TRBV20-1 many TGCAGTGCTAGTCCACAGGGTATCGCCGGGGAGCTGTTTTTT CSASPQGIAGELFF
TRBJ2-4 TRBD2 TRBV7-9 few TGTGCCAGCAGCTCCACTCGGACTAGCGGGGGCATAGTAGCCAAAAACATTCAGTACTTC CASSSTRTSGGIVAKNIQYF
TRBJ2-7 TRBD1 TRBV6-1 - TGTGCCAGCAGTGAAAGATGGGACAGGGAGAACGAGCAGTACTTC CASSERWDRENEQYF
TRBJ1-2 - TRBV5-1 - TGCGCCAGCAGCTTTTCTCAGGACGGACTGGCTTTCTATGGCTACACCTTC CASSFSQDGLAFYGYTF
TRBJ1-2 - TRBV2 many TGTGCCAGCAGGGGAGCCTCAGCGACAGATTACTATGGCTACACCTTC CASRGASATDYYGYTF
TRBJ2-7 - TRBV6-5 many TGTGCCAGCAGAGGGGGAGCAGCGGCCTACGAGCAGTACTTC CASRGGAAAYEQYF
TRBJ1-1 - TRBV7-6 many TGTGCCAGCAGCTTAGCGGGTGACACTGAAGCTTTCTTT CASSLAGDTEAFF
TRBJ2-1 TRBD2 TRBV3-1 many TGTGCCAGCAGCCAGCTAGCGGGAGATGAGCAGTTCTTC CASSQLAGDEQFF
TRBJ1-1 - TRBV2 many TGTGCCAGCTTTTACGAGGGCTACACTGAAGCTTTCTTT CASFYEGYTEAFF
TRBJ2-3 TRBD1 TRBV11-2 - TGTGCCAGCAGCCGGACAGGGGCCCCCGCAGATACGCAGTATTTT CASSRTGAPADTQYF
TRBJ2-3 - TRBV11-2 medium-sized TGTGCCAGCAGCCCTAGCACAGATACGCAGTATTTT CASSPSTDTQYF
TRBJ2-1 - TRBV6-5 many TGTGCCAGCAGCCGAATGGGCAATGAGCAGTTCTTC CASSRMGNEQFF
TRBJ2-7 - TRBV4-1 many TGCGCCAGCAGCCAAGCTAGGGGGGGAACCGAGCAGTACTTC CASSQARGGTEQYF
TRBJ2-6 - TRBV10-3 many TGTGCCATCAGTGTAGAGTTCGGAAGCTCTGGGGCCAACGTCCTGACTTTC CAISVEFGSSGANVLTF
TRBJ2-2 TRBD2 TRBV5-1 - TGCGCCAGCAGCTTCGTCTCGGGACTAGCGGCCACCGGGGAGCTGTTTTTT CASSFVSGLAATGELFF
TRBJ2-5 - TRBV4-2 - TGTGCCAGCAGCCAAAGGGAAGGCCAAGAGACCCAGTACTTC CASSQREGQETQYF
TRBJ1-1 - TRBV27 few TGTGCCAGCAGTTACGACCGGAACACTGAAGCTTTCTTT CASSYDRNTEAFF
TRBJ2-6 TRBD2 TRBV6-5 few TGTGCCAGCAGTTACTTTCTAGCGGGAGACGCAGGCGGCAGCTCTGGGGCCAACGTCCTGACTTTC CASSYFLAGDAGGSSGANVLTF
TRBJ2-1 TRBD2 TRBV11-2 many TGTGCCAGCAGCTTAGGGAGGCGGGAGGGCCCCCCCAACAATGAGCAGTTCTTC CASSLGRREGPPNNEQFF
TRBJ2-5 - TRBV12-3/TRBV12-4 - TGTGCCAGCAGGAAGGCAGGCGGAGAGACCCAGTACTTC CASRKAGGETQYF
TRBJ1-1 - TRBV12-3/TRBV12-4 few TGTGCCAGCCTCCTGGGAGGATACACTGAAGCTTTCTTT CASLLGGYTEAFF
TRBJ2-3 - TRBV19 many TGTGCCAGTAGAGCGACGGATACGCAGTATTTT CASRATDTQYF
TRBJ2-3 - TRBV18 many TGTGCCAGCTCACTTGGGGGACACACAGATACGCAGTATTTT CASSLGGHTDTQYF
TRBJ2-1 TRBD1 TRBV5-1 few TGCGCCAGCAGCCTGCAGGGGGCGGGTGAGCAGTTCTTC CASSLQGAGEQFF
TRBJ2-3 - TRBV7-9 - TGTGCCAGCACATCTCAGGAGGCCCGACCCACAGATACGCAGTATTTT CASTSQEARPTDTQYF
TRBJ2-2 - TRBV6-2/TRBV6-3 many TGTGCCAGCAGTTATTCCGAGGAGCTGTTTTTT CASSYSEELFF
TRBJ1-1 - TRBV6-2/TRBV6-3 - TGTGCCAGCAGTTCCGGGACGGTAATCACTGAAGCTTTCTTT CASSSGTVITEAFF
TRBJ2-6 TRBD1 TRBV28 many TGTGCCAGCAGCACCGGGACAGGATTCTCTGGGGCCAACGTCCTGACTTTC CASSTGTGFSGANVLTF